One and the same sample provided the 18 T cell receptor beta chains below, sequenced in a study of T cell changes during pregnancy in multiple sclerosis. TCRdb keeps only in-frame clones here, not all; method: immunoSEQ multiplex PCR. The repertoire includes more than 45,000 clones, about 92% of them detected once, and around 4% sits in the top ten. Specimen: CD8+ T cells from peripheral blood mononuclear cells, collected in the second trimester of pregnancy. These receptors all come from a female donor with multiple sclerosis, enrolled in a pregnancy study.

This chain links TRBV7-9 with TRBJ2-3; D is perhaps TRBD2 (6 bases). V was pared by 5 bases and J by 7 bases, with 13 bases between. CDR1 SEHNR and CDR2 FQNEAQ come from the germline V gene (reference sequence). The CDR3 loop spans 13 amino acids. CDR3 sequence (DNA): TGTGCCAGCAGCCATCGGGACTTCTATACGCAGTATTTT. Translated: CASSHRDFYTQYF.

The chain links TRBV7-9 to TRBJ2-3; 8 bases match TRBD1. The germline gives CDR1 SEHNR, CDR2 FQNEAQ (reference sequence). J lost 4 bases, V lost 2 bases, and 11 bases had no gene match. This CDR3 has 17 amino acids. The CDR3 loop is CASSLIWTGPGSDTQYF. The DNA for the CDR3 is TGTGCCAGCAGCTTAATCTGGACAGGGCCTGGGTCAGATACGCAGTATTTT.

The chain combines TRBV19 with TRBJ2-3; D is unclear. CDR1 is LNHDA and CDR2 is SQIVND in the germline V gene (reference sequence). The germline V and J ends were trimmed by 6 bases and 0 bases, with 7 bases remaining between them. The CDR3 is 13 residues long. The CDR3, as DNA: TGTGCCAGTAGATACAGCAGCACAGATACGCAGTATTTT. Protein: CASRYSSTDTQYF.

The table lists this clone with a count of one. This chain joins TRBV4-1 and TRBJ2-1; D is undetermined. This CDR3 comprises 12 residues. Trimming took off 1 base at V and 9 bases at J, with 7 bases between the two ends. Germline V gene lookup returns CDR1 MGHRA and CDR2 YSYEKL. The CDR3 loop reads CASSQVGVEQFF. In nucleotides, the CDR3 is TGCGCCAGCAGCCAAGTTGGAGTTGAGCAGTTCTTC.

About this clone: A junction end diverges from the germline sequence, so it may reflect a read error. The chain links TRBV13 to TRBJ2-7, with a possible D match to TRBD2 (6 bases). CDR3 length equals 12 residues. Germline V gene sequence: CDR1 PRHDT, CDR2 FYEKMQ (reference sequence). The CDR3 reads CASSFGTEEQHF. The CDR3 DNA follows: TGTGCCAGCAGCTTCGGGACTGAAGAGCAGCACTTC.

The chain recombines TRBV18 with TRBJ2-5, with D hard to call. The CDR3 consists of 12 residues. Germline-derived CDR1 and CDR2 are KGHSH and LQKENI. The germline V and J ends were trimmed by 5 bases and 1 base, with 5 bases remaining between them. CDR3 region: CASSDFQETQYF. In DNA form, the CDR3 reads TGTGCCAGCTCAGACTTCCAAGAGACCCAGTACTTC. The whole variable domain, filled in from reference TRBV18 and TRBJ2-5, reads NAGVMQNPRHLVRRRGQEARLRCSPMKGHSHVYWYRQLPEEGLKFMVYLQKENIIDESGMPKERFSAEFPKEGPSILRIQQVVRGDSAAYFCASSDFQETQYFGPGTRLLVL.

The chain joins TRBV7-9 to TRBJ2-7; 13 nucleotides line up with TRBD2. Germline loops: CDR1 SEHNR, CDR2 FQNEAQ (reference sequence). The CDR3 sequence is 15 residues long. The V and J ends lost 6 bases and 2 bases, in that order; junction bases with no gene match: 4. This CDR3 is CASSPLAGGTYEQYF. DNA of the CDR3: TGTGCCAGCAGTCCACTAGCGGGAGGGACCTACGAGCAGTACTTC.

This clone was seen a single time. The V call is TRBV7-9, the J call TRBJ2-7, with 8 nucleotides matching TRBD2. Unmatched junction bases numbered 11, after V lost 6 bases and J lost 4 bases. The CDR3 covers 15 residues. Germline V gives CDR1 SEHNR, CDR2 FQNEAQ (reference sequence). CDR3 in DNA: TGTGCCAGCAGGCAAGCGGGAGCGAAGATTTACGAGCAGTACTTC. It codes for CASRQAGAKIYEQYF. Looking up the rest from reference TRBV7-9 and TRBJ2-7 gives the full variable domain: DTGVSQNPRHKITKRGQNVTFRCDPISEHNRLYWYRQTLGQGPEFLTYFQNEAQLEKSRLLSDRFSAERPKGSFSTLEIQRTEQGDSAMYLCASRQAGAKIYEQYFGPGTRLTVT.

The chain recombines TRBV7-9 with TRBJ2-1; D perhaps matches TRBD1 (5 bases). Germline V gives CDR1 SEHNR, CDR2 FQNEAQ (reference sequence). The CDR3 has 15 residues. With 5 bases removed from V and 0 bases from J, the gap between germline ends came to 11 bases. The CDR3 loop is CASSPPTGSYNEQFF. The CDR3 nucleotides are TGTGCCAGCAGCCCGCCTACAGGCTCCTACAATGAGCAGTTCTTC.

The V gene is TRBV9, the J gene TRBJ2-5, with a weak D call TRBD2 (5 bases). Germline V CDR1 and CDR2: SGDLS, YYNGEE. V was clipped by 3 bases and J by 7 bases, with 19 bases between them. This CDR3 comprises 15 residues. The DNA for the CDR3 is TGTGCCAGCAGCGCCGGTGACTATATGGGTTTGACCCAGTACTTC. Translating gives CASSAGDYMGLTQYF.

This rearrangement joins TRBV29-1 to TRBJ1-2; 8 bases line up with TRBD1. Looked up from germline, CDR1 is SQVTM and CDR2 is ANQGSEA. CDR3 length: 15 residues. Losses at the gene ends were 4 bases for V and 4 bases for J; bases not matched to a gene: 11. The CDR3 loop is CSVAGTGQTAYGYTF. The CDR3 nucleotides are TGCAGCGTTGCTGGGACAGGCCAGACCGCCTATGGCTACACCTTC.

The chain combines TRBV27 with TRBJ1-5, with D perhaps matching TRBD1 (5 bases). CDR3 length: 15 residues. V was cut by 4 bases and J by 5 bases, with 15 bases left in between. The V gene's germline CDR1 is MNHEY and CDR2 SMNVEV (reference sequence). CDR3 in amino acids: CASSSMGWGDQPQHF. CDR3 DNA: TGTGCCAGCAGTTCCATGGGTTGGGGGGATCAGCCCCAGCATTTT.

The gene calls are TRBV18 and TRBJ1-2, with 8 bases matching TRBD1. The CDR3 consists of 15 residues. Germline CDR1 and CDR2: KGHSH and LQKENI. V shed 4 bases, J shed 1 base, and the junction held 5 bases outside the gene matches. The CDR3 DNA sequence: TGTGCCAGCTCACAGGGGACAGGAGTTAACTATGGCTACACCTTC. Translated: CASSQGTGVNYGYTF.

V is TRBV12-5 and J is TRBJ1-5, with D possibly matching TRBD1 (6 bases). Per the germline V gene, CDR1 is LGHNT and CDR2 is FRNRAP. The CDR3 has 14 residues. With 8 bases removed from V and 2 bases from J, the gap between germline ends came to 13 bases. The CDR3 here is CASSKGVRNQPQHF. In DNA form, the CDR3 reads TGTGCTAGTTCGAAGGGGGTCCGCAATCAGCCCCAGCATTTT.

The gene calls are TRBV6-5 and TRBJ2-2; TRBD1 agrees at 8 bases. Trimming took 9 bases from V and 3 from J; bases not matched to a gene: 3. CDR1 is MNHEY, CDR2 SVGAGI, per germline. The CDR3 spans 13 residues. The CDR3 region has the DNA TGTGCCAGTCGACAGGGGTACACCGGGGAGCTGTTTTTT. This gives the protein CASRQGYTGELFF.

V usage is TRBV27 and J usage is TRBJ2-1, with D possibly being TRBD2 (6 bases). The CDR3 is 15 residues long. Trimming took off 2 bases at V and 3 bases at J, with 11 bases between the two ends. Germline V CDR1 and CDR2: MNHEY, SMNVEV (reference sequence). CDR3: CASSLTSRRYNEQFF. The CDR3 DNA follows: TGTGCCAGCAGTTTAACTAGCCGACGCTACAATGAGCAGTTCTTC.

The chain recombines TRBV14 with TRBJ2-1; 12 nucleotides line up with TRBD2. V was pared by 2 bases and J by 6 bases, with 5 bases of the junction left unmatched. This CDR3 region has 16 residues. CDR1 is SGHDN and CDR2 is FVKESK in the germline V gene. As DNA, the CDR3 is TGTGCCAGCAGCCAACTAGCGGGAGGGCCTGGCAATGAGCAGTTCTTC. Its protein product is CASSQLAGGPGNEQFF.

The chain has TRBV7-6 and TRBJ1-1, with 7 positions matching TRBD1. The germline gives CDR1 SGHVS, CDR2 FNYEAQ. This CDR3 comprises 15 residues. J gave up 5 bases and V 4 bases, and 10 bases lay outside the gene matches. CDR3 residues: CASSSPEGARTEAFF. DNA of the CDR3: TGTGCCAGCAGCTCCCCGGAGGGGGCTAGGACTGAAGCTTTCTTT.